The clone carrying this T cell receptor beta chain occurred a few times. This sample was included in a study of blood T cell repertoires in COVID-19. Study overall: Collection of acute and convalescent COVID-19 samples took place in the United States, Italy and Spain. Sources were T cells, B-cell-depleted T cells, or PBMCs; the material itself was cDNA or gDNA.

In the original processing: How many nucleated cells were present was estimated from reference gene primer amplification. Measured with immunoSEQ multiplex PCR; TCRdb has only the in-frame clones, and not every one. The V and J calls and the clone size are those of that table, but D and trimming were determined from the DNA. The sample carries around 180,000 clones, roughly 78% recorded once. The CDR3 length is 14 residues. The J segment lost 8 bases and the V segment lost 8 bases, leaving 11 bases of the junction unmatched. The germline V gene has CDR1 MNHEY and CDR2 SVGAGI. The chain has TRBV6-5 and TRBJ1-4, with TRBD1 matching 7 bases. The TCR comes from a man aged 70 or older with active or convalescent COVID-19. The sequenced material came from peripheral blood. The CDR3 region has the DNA TGTGCCAGCCACTCAGGGAGACAGGGCGAAAAACTGTTTTTT. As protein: CASHSGRQGEKLFF.